Following are 26 T cell receptor beta chains from one sample sequenced in a study of T-cell reconstitution after alpha-beta-depleted transplantation in children. Construction of the TCRbeta library involved unique molecular identifiers. In TCRdb, the PCR reads were re-called with MiXCR into one record per CDR3 protein. The sample holds more than 500,000 distinct CDR3 sequences, roughly 10% seen once. The material was PBMCs, mostly from graft donor cells, obtained 180 days after TCRalphabeta/CD19-depleted stem cell transplant. These receptor sequences come from a female patient aged 2-9 years who had a stem cell transplant for aplastic anemia, so the T cells may come from the graft donor.

V and J are TRBV15 and TRBJ2-7; the D gene is possibly TRBD1 (6 bases). The CDR3 spans 13 residues. Germline assignment: CDR1 LNHNV and CDR2 YYDKDF (reference sequence). Trimming removed 0 bases at V and 8 bases at J, with 11 bases between. As DNA, the CDR3 is TGTGCCACCAGCAGAGATTTTGGGGGCAAGCAGTACTTC. Its translation is CATSRDFGGKQYF.

The V call is TRBV21-1, the J call TRBJ1-1; the table assigns TRBD1, which was not confirmed against the DNA. TRBV21-1 is a recognized pseudogene. The CDR3 is 17 residues long. The CDR3 DNA sequence: TGTGCCAGCAGCCCCCCGTATGACACTTTCCTGAAGGCTGAAGCTTTCTTT. Protein product: CASSPPYDTFLKAEAFF.

J is TRBJ1-6 and V is TRBV12-3 or TRBV12-4; D is unclear. The germline V and J ends were trimmed by 3 bases and 4 bases, with 10 bases remaining between them. This CDR3 contains 15 residues. CDR3: CASSFERSYNSPLHF. As DNA, the CDR3 is TGTGCCAGCAGTTTCGAGAGATCTTATAATTCACCCCTCCACTTT.

This clonotype showed up just once. The genes are TRBV18 and TRBJ1-5; TRBD1 matches 7 bases. The V segment lost 4 bases and the J segment 4 bases; nucleotides outside the gene matches: 13. The CDR3 has 17 residues. Germline CDR1 and CDR2: KGHSH and LQKENI. As DNA, the CDR3 is TGTGCCAGCTCACGGGACAGTAATCTCGAGCGGAATCAGCCCCAGCATTTT. It translates to CASSRDSNLERNQPQHF.

The chain combines TRBV7-2 with TRBJ2-7; TRBD1 matches at 12 bases. V trimming: 1 base; J trimming: 7 bases; junction bases outside the gene matches: 8. This CDR3 contains 16 residues. Germline V CDR1 and CDR2: SGHTA, FQGNSA. The CDR3 here is CASSLGPGQGAREQYV. The CDR3 DNA reads TGTGCCAGCAGCTTAGGTCCGGGACAGGGGGCGAGGGAGCAGTACGTC.

V gene TRBV3-1 combines with J gene TRBJ2-1, with 11 nucleotides matching TRBD2. Germline CDR1 is LGHDT and CDR2 is YNNKEL (reference sequence). This CDR3 spans 16 amino acids. With V trimmed by 1 base and J by 8 bases, 7 bases remained unmatched. CDR3 bases: TGTGCCAGCAGCCAAGGCAGACTAGCGGGAATCTATGAGCAGTTCTTC. Its protein is CASSQGRLAGIYEQFF.

Only a few counts were recorded for this clonotype. The V call is TRBV5-6, the J call TRBJ2-7; D ambiguous. The CDR3 loop spans 14 amino acids. Trimming took 0 bases from V and 3 from J, leaving 10 bases between them. Germline CDR1 is SGHDT and CDR2 is YYEEEE. The CDR3 DNA reads as TGTGCCAGCAGCTTGGCGGCCAGTTACTACGAGCAGTACTTC. Protein: CASSLAASYYEQYF.

The table lists this clonotype with a few counts. The V and J genes are TRBV5-1 and TRBJ2-5, with 10 bases fitting TRBD1. This CDR3 contains 15 residues. Germline CDR1 and CDR2: SGHRS and YFSETQ. Unmatched junction bases numbered 5, after V lost 4 bases and J lost 2 bases. CDR3 in DNA: TGCGCCAGCAGCCCGGGGACAGGGGCTCAAGAGACCCAGTACTTC. Protein product: CASSPGTGAQETQYF.

The chain carries TRBV24-1 and TRBJ2-2; the match to TRBD2 covers 9 bases. The CDR3 is made up of 18 amino acids. Germline CDR1 and CDR2: KGHDR and SFDVKD. V was clipped by 3 bases and J by 3 bases; unmatched bases: 10. CDR3 region: CATSDPRWAGGDTGELFF. CDR3 bases: TGTGCCACCAGTGATCCCCGGTGGGCGGGAGGGGACACCGGGGAGCTGTTTTTT.

This clonotype was seen only a few times. This chain links TRBV10-3 with TRBJ2-1; 9 positions agree with TRBD2. The V gene's germline CDR1 is ENHRY and CDR2 SYGVKD. J gave up 8 bases and V 0 bases, and 8 bases lay outside the gene matches. The CDR3 covers 16 residues. The CDR3, as DNA: TGTGCCATCAGTGAGTCGACTGGCGGGAGGGTTGATGAGCAGTTCTTC. Protein: CAISESTGGRVDEQFF.

There are many counts of this clonotype. The chain links TRBV7-2 to TRBJ1-2; 10 nucleotides align to TRBD1. The CDR3 is 14 residues long. With V trimmed by 5 bases and J by 7 bases, 7 bases remained unmatched. Germline V lookup: CDR1 SGHTA, CDR2 FQGNSA. As DNA, the CDR3 is TGTGCCAGCAGCCAAGACAGGGGGCAATGTGGCTACACCTTC. Translating it yields CASSQDRGQCGYTF.

This clonotype has just a few counts. This rearrangement joins TRBV7-7 to TRBJ2-1; no clear D. V shed 5 bases and J shed 6 bases, with 14 bases lying between them. The CDR3 runs 14 residues. From germline, CDR1 is SSHAT and CDR2 FNYEAQ (reference sequence). CDR3 DNA sequence: TGTGCCAGCAGCCCCCTCTCCATAGGCAATGAGCAGTTCTTC. It translates to CASSPLSIGNEQFF.

This chain uses TRBV15 with TRBJ1-1; possible D gene TRBD1, 5 bases. The germline V gene has CDR1 LNHNV and CDR2 YYDKDF (reference sequence). The length of the CDR3 is 14 residues. V lost 8 bases to trimming and J lost 3 bases, with 16 bases between them. This CDR3 is CATAGRGPYTEAFF. Written as DNA, the CDR3 is TGTGCCACCGCCGGTCGGGGCCCTTACACTGAAGCTTTCTTT.

The chain combines TRBV20-1 with TRBJ1-3; D is undetermined. CDR1 is DFQATT, CDR2 SNEGSKA, per germline (reference sequence). V was shortened by 2 bases and J by 0 bases, with 5 bases between the two germline ends. CDR3 length equals 13 residues. Written as DNA, the CDR3 is TGCAGTGCTAGATCAAGCTCTGGAAACACCATATATTTT. Translation: CSARSSSGNTIYF.

The chain has TRBV20-1 and TRBJ2-7; 8 bases map to TRBD2. The CDR3 runs 13 residues. The ends lost 3 bases at V and 4 bases at J; junction bases unmatched: 5. CDR1 is DFQATT, CDR2 SNEGSKA, per germline (reference sequence). CDR3 nucleotides: TGCAGTGCTAGCGTTAGCGGGACTTACGAGCAGTACTTC. It specifies CSASVSGTYEQYF.

This clonotype was recorded a few times. The rearrangement links TRBV7-9 to TRBJ2-5; 9 nucleotides match TRBD1. Germline trimming cut 10 bases from V and 10 bases from J; bases unmatched to any gene: 22. Germline V gene lookup returns CDR1 SEHNR and CDR2 FQNEAQ (reference sequence). This CDR3 spans 16 amino acids. Written as DNA, the CDR3 is TGTGCCACCACCTCCCCACCGGGACAGGGACAAAGGGACCAGTACTTC. Residues: CATTSPPGQGQRDQYF.

In this sample, this clonotype turned up a few times. The J gene is TRBJ2-5, the V gene TRBV28, with D perhaps matching TRBD1 or TRBD2 (5 bases each). There are 17 residues in the CDR3. Trimming pared 5 bases from V and 1 base from J, leaving 20 bases between. Germline V gene lookup returns CDR1 MDHEN and CDR2 SYDVKM. Written as DNA, the CDR3 is TGTGCCAGCAGTCGCATTCTCACCGGGACCTTCCAAGAGACCCAGTACTTC. It codes for CASSRILTGTFQETQYF.

This clonotype occurred a few times. V and J are TRBV7-9 and TRBJ2-2; D may match TRBD1 or TRBD2 (5 bases each). Germline CDR1 SEHNR, CDR2 FQNEAQ (reference sequence). The germline V and J ends were trimmed by 6 bases and 0 bases, with 11 bases remaining between them. The CDR3 is 15 residues long. The CDR3 reads CASRWDLTNTGELFF. The CDR3 DNA follows: TGTGCCAGCAGGTGGGACCTCACGAACACCGGGGAGCTGTTTTTT.

In this sample, this clonotype turned up many times. The chain joins TRBV20-1 to TRBJ2-5; 15 nucleotides align to TRBD2. Germline loops: CDR1 DFQATT, CDR2 SNEGSKA (reference sequence). V lost 4 bases and J lost 1; bases outside the gene matches: 19. The CDR3 loop spans 21 amino acids. DNA of the CDR3: TGCAGTGCTACTGGGGAACATCCGGGACTAGCGGGAGGACCGTCCCAAGAGACCCAGTACTTC. Protein product: CSATGEHPGLAGGPSQETQYF.

The chain carries TRBV5-1 and TRBJ2-1, with TRBD2 matching 7 bases. The V gene's germline CDR1 is SGHRS and CDR2 YFSETQ. This CDR3 contains 16 residues. The V segment lost 2 bases and the J segment 4 bases; nucleotides outside the gene matches: 9. In nucleotides, the CDR3 is TGCGCCAGCAGCTTCTCCCCTTCCGGGGGGTACAATGAGCAGTTCTTC. Its translation: CASSFSPSGGYNEQFF.

The chain recombines TRBV7-7 with TRBJ2-3; D gene uncertain. This CDR3 has 12 residues. CDR1 is SSHAT, CDR2 FNYEAQ, per germline (reference sequence). Trimming removed 6 bases at V and 5 bases at J, with 9 bases between. The CDR3 nucleotides read TGTGCCAGCAGTCCGGACGGAGATACGCAGTATTTT. This codes for CASSPDGDTQYF.

The chain recombines TRBV6-1 with TRBJ2-7; 15 nucleotides align to TRBD2. Per the germline V gene, CDR1 is MNHNS and CDR2 is SASEGT. The CDR3 length is 20 residues. Germline trimming cut 3 bases from V and 3 bases from J; bases unmatched to any gene: 15. The CDR3 loop is CASSDSGPGLAGGWHYEQYV. The CDR3 DNA reads TGTGCCAGCAGTGATAGCGGACCGGGACTAGCGGGAGGCTGGCACTACGAGCAGTACGTC.

This clonotype was counted many times. The gene calls are TRBV29-1 and TRBJ2-3, with D hard to call. The CDR3 extends over 12 amino acids. The V gene's germline CDR1 is SQVTM and CDR2 ANQGSEA. The V and J ends lost 5 bases and 1 base respectively, with 7 bases between them. CDR3 sequence: CSVSTGTDTQYF. The CDR3 bases are TGCAGCGTTTCGACTGGCACAGATACGCAGTATTTT.

The chain couples TRBV7-9 to TRBJ1-1; a weak D match, TRBD1 (5 bases). The V end was cut by 5 bases, the J end by 4 bases, with 17 bases between. The CDR3 consists of 15 residues. Germline V gene data show CDR1 as SEHNR and CDR2 as FQNEAQ (reference sequence). The CDR3 protein is CASSLSLRGSTEAFF. The CDR3 DNA reads TGTGCCAGCAGCCTATCGTTGCGGGGGTCCACTGAAGCTTTCTTT.

The rearrangement uses TRBV12-3 or TRBV12-4 and TRBJ1-5; no reliable D call. The CDR3 extends over 15 amino acids. Trimming pared 6 bases from V and 2 bases from J, leaving 14 bases between. The CDR3 DNA is TGTGCCAGCAGCCTAAGTTCTATCGGCAATCAGCCCCAGCATTTT. Translated, it gives CASSLSSIGNQPQHF.

This chain links TRBV11-1 with TRBJ2-1; 8 nucleotides match TRBD2. The CDR3 has 17 residues. Germline-derived CDR1 and CDR2 are SGHAT and FQDESV (reference sequence). Trimming at V came to 5 bases and at J to 0 bases, leaving 9 bases not matched to a gene. The CDR3 bases are TGTGCCAGCAGCCTACATGTAGCGGGAAGCTCCTACAATGAGCAGTTCTTC. Encoded protein: CASSLHVAGSSYNEQFF.